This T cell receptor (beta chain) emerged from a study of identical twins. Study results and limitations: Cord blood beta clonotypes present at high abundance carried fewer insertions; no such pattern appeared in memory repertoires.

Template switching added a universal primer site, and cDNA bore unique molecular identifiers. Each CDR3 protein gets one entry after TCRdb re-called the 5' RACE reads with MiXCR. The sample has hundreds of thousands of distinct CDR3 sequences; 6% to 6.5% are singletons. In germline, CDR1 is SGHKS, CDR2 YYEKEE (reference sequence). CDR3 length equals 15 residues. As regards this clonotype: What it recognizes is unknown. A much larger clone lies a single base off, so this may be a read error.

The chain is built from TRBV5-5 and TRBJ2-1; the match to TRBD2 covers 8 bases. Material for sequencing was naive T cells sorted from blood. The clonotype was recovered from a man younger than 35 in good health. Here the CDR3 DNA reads TGTGCCAGCAGGCTAGCGGGCATCTCCTACAAAGAGCAGTTCTTC. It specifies CASRLAGISYKEQFF.